A single sample is the source of the 21 T cell receptor beta chains below, sequenced in a study of blood T cell repertoires in COVID-19. Clones were sequenced by immunoSEQ multiplex PCR, and TCRdb holds only the in-frame ones, with some missing. The data show 35,000 to 50,000 clones, around 80% seen once. Sequencing was performed on peripheral blood. These receptors were collected from a woman of 80 years or more with acute or convalescent COVID-19.

V gene TRBV10-1 combines with J gene TRBJ2-2, with 8 bases fitting TRBD1. The CDR3 is 14 residues long. After removal of 6 bases from V and 1 base from J, the junction contained 1 base not matched to a gene. Germline lookup yields CDR1 WNHNN and CDR2 SYGVQD (reference sequence). The CDR3 sequence: CASRGQGNTGELFF. CDR3 in DNA: TGCGCCAGCAGAGGACAGGGGAACACCGGGGAGCTGTTTTTT.

The V and J genes are TRBV6-6 and TRBJ2-3; 8 bases line up with TRBD2. CDR3 length: 16 amino acids. V gave up 7 bases and J gave up 0 bases; unmatched junction bases: 9. CDR1 and CDR2 (germline): MNHNY, SVGAGI (reference sequence). The CDR3 loop is CASTDRGGSSTDTQYF. Written as DNA, the CDR3 is TGTGCCAGCACCGACCGGGGGGGGTCTAGCACAGATACGCAGTATTTT.

J is TRBJ2-5 and V is TRBV2; TRBD2 matches 10 bases. This CDR3 comprises 14 residues. V lost 7 bases, J lost 1 base, and 3 bases stayed unmatched. Germline V gene lookup returns CDR1 SNHLY and CDR2 FYNNEI. CDR3 DNA sequence: TGTGCCAGCAATAGCGGGGGGCTCCAAGAGACCCAGTACTTC. It codes for CASNSGGLQETQYF.

This clone has only one observation. V is TRBV2 and J is TRBJ2-5; D possibly corresponds to TRBD2 (6 bases). The CDR3 consists of 14 residues. Germline-derived CDR1 and CDR2 are SNHLY and FYNNEI. V lost 7 bases to trimming and J lost 2 bases, with 14 bases between them. CDR3 loop: CASKDGGVQETQYF. CDR3 in DNA: TGTGCCAGCAAGGATGGCGGGGTACAAGAGACCCAGTACTTC.

This clone was seen once. V gene TRBV2 combines with J gene TRBJ1-2, with D uncertain. The CDR3 is 13 residues long. Trimming cost V 6 bases and J 8 bases, with 16 bases left between them. CDR1 and CDR2 (germline): SNHLY, FYNNEI. The DNA of the CDR3 is TGTGCCAGCAGGACTATGAGGGAGGAGGGCTACACCTTC. Translation: CASRTMREEGYTF.

This CDR3 reads CSAASETQYF. CDR3 coding DNA: TGCAGTGCCGCCAGTGAGACCCAGTACTTC. The chain uses TRBV20-1 and TRBJ2-5; no firm D call. V dropped 6 bases and J dropped 5 bases, with 7 bases sitting between them. The CDR3 has 10 residues. In germline, CDR1 is DFQATT, CDR2 SNEGSKA (reference sequence).

This clone was observed a few times. The rearrangement links TRBV9 to TRBJ2-3; D remains ambiguous. CDR1 SGDLS and CDR2 YYNGEE come from the germline V gene. V lost 0 bases, J lost 0 bases, and 11 bases lay in between. The CDR3 extends over 16 amino acids. This CDR3 is CASSVDGRSSTDTQYF. In DNA form, the CDR3 reads TGTGCCAGCAGCGTAGATGGCAGATCTAGCACAGATACGCAGTATTTT.

V is TRBV6-5 and J is TRBJ1-5; TRBD1 matches at 7 bases. The CDR3 has 14 amino acids. V gave up 9 bases and J gave up 3 bases; unmatched junction bases: 8. CDR1 is MNHEY and CDR2 is SVGAGI in the germline V gene. CDR3 sequence reads: CASERQGYNQPQHF. CDR3 nucleotides: TGTGCCAGTGAACGACAGGGCTACAATCAGCCCCAGCATTTT.

J is TRBJ2-5 and V is TRBV11-2; 12 bases match TRBD2. V was pared by 3 bases and J by 4 bases, with 3 bases of the junction left unmatched. The CDR3 is made up of 15 amino acids. CDR1 is SGHAT, CDR2 FQNNGV, per germline. This CDR3 reads CASSFGLAGSETQYF. The CDR3 bases are TGTGCCAGCAGCTTCGGACTAGCGGGGTCAGAGACCCAGTACTTC.

This chain joins TRBV29-1 and TRBJ2-5; 14 nucleotides agree with TRBD2. The germline gives CDR1 SQVTM, CDR2 ANQGSEA. The CDR3 has 15 amino acids. V was pared by 2 bases and J by 7 bases, with 6 bases of the junction left unmatched. The CDR3 spells CSVERLAGGQRTQYF. CDR3 in DNA: TGCAGCGTTGAAAGACTAGCGGGGGGGCAGCGGACCCAGTACTTC.

V and J are TRBV7-9 and TRBJ2-7; D remains unclear. V lost 3 bases, J lost 2 bases, and 5 bases lay in between. The CDR3 sequence is 12 residues long. The germline V gene encodes CDR1 SEHNR and CDR2 FQNEAQ (reference sequence). CDR3 residues: CASSFAAYEQYF. The DNA of the CDR3 is TGTGCCAGCAGCTTTGCAGCCTACGAGCAGTACTTC.

This sequence joins TRBV6-2 or TRBV6-3 and TRBJ1-1, with TRBD1 matching over 8 bases. The germline CDR1 and CDR2 sequences are MNHEY and SVGEGT. J was trimmed by 5 bases and V by 5 bases; bases with no gene match: 10. The CDR3 extends over 15 amino acids. The CDR3 sequence: CASSTPDRGITEAFF. CDR3 DNA sequence: TGTGCCAGCAGTACCCCCGACAGGGGAATTACTGAAGCTTTCTTT.

The V call is TRBV27, the J call TRBJ2-3; TRBD1 is a possible D gene (5 bases). The length of the CDR3 is 17 residues. Germline V gene sequence: CDR1 MNHEY, CDR2 SMNVEV (reference sequence). V shed 3 bases and J shed 2 bases, with 18 bases lying between them. CDR3 DNA sequence: TGTGCCAGCAGTTTCCTCGTAGGGCAGGGCCCCACAGATACGCAGTATTTT. Its protein product is CASSFLVGQGPTDTQYF.

The chain uses TRBV18 and TRBJ1-4; D is perhaps TRBD1 (6 bases). CDR3 length: 19 amino acids. Germline values: CDR1 KGHSH, CDR2 LQKENI. The germline V and J ends were trimmed by 3 bases and 3 bases, with 23 bases remaining between them. The CDR3 region is CASSPTPTGNVNPNEKLFF. The CDR3 nucleotides are TGTGCCAGCTCACCTACCCCTACAGGGAATGTCAATCCTAATGAAAAACTGTTTTTT.

The V call is TRBV4-1, the J call TRBJ1-2; maybe TRBD1 (6 bases). The V end lost 4 bases, the J end lost 8 bases, and 23 bases lay between the germline ends. The CDR3 consists of 16 residues. Germline-derived CDR1 and CDR2 are MGHRA and YSYEKL. The CDR3 DNA reads TGCGCCAGCAGCCCCGACCCCTTAACGCTTACAGGGGGCTACACCTTC. Its translation is CASSPDPLTLTGGYTF.

J is TRBJ1-6 and V is TRBV5-1; D uncertain. The CDR3 covers 16 residues. The V gene lost 0 bases and the J gene lost 7 bases, with 14 bases spanning the gap. Germline V gene lookup returns CDR1 SGHRS and CDR2 YFSETQ. The CDR3 loop is CASSLASKNFNSPLHF. CDR3 DNA sequence: TGCGCCAGCAGCTTGGCCTCCAAAAACTTCAATTCACCCCTCCACTTT.

Here the CDR3 reads CASTDRGEAFF. The CDR3 DNA follows: TGTGCCAGCACCGACAGAGGCGAAGCTTTCTTT. The chain joins TRBV12-3 or TRBV12-4 to TRBJ1-1; D is perhaps TRBD1 (5 bases). V lost 7 bases and J 8 bases, leaving 11 bases between the germline ends. The CDR3 contains 11 residues.

The J gene is TRBJ2-5, the V gene TRBV4-2, with 11 bases matching TRBD2. The CDR3 runs to 14 residues. V lost 9 bases to trimming and J lost 3 bases; unmatched junction nucleotides: 6. The germline V gene has CDR1 LGHNA and CDR2 YNFKEQ. This CDR3 is CASTSGGLEETQYF. The CDR3 coding sequence is TGTGCCAGTACTAGCGGGGGCCTGGAAGAGACCCAGTACTTC.

This clone was detected a few times. The J gene is TRBJ1-3, the V gene TRBV7-9; D is unclear. This CDR3 comprises 16 residues. Germline V gene lookup returns CDR1 SEHNR and CDR2 FQNEAQ (reference sequence). Trimming left V 0 bases short and J 1 base short, with 10 bases between. CDR3 DNA sequence: TGTGCCAGCAGCTTAGCGCAGCCAGGATCTGGAAACACCATATATTTT. Amino acid sequence: CASSLAQPGSGNTIYF.

The chain is built from TRBV3-1 (or the pseudogene TRBV3-2) and TRBJ1-3, with D unclear. V shed 7 bases and J shed 4 bases, with 8 bases lying between them. The germline V gene has CDR1 LGHDT and CDR2 YNNKEL (reference sequence). The CDR3 spans 12 residues. CDR3 residues: CASTLQGNTIYF. For the CDR3, the DNA is TGTGCCAGCACCCTCCAGGGAAACACCATATATTTT.

The chain joins TRBV30 to TRBJ2-1; D unclear. V was cut by 3 bases and J by 8 bases, with 11 bases left in between. In germline, CDR1 is GTSNPN, CDR2 SVGIG (reference sequence). CDR3 length: 12 residues. The CDR3: CAWSDFDYEQFF. The CDR3 DNA sequence: TGTGCCTGGAGCGACTTCGACTATGAGCAGTTCTTC.